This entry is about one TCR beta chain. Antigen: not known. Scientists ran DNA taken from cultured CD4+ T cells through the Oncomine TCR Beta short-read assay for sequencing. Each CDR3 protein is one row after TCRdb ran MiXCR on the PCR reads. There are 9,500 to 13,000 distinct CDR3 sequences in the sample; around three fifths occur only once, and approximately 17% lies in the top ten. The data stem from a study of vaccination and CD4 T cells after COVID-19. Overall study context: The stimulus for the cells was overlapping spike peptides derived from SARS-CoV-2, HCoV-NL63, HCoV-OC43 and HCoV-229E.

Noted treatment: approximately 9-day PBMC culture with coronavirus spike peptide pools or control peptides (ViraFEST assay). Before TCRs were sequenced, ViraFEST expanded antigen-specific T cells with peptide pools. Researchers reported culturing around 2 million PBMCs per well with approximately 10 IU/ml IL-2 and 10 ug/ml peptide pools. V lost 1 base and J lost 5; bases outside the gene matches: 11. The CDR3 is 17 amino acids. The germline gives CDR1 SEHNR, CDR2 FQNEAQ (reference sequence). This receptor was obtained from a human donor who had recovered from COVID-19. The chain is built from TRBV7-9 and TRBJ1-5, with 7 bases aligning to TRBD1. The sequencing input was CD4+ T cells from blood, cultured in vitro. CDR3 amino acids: CASSLGAGGSLHQPQHF. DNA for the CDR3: TGTGCCAGCAGCTTAGGGGCAGGGGGTTCCCTCCATCAGCCCCAGCATTTT.